The 26 T cell receptor beta chains listed next were all sequenced from one sample in a study of shared clonotypes between healthy human individuals. Produced via immunoSEQ multiplex PCR; TCRdb's table is partial and in-frame only. The table records a few million clones, approximately 96% of them present only once. The sample taken for sequencing was naive CD4+ T cells sorted from blood. Indicated subset: CD45RA+ positively selected. These receptors all stem from a man aged 18 to 35 in good health.

The chain links TRBV7-6 to TRBJ1-1; tentative D call: TRBD1 (5 bases). Germline loops: CDR1 SGHVS, CDR2 FNYEAQ. CDR3 length: 14 amino acids. The V end was cut by 5 bases, the J end by 3 bases, with 13 bases between. CDR3 coding DNA: TGTGCCAGCAGCACCCCGTGGGACGACACTGAAGCTTTCTTT. It codes for CASSTPWDDTEAFF.

The chain is built from TRBV5-4 and TRBJ2-2; a weak D match, TRBD1 (5 bases). The CDR3 spans 15 residues. Germline V gene lookup returns CDR1 SGHNT and CDR2 YYREEE (reference sequence). The V gene lost 2 bases and the J gene lost 1 base, with 9 bases spanning the gap. DNA of the CDR3: TGTGCCAGCAGCTTCGGACATTTGAACACCGGGGAGCTGTTTTTT. Translation: CASSFGHLNTGELFF.

This chain uses TRBV7-2 with TRBJ2-7; 11 nucleotides match TRBD2. In germline, CDR1 is SGHTA, CDR2 FQGNSA. V was pared by 5 bases and J by 6 bases, with 3 bases of the junction left unmatched. CDR3 length: 13 amino acids. CDR3 residues: CASSPGTSGEQYF. CDR3 sequence (DNA): TGTGCCAGCAGCCCCGGGACTAGCGGCGAGCAGTACTTC.

This chain uses TRBV5-1 with TRBJ2-4; the match to TRBD1 covers 7 bases. Per germline, CDR1 SGHRS and CDR2 YFSETQ. The length of the CDR3 is 16 residues. V shed 0 bases, J shed 4 bases, and the junction held 7 bases outside the gene matches. The CDR3 protein is CASSLDPGTVKNIQYF. The CDR3 nucleotides read TGCGCCAGCAGCTTGGACCCCGGGACAGTGAAAAACATTCAGTACTTC.

For this clone: The same CDR3 can be traced to other DNA sequences in this sample. The V gene is TRBV7-9, the J gene TRBJ2-7, with 8 bases identical to TRBD1. V dropped 5 bases and J dropped 3; count of bases not matched to a gene: 6. The CDR3 consists of 14 residues. CDR1 SEHNR and CDR2 FQNEAQ come from the germline V gene (reference sequence). The CDR3 loop is CASSPGTGIYEQYF. In DNA form, the CDR3 reads TGTGCCAGCAGCCCCGGGACAGGTATCTACGAGCAGTACTTC.

The chain couples TRBV7-9 to TRBJ1-6; D not resolved. The CDR3 totals 15 residues. Per the germline V gene, CDR1 is SEHNR and CDR2 is FQNEAQ (reference sequence). Trimming removed 4 bases at V and 6 bases at J, with 13 bases between. The CDR3 reads CASSSEGIGNSPLHF. The DNA of the CDR3 is TGTGCCAGCAGCTCTGAGGGAATCGGTAATTCACCCCTCCACTTT.

The chain recombines TRBV5-1 with TRBJ1-1, with TRBD1 matching 8 bases. J was trimmed by 5 bases and V by 4 bases; bases with no gene match: 16. The CDR3 length is 17 residues. CDR1 and CDR2 (germline): SGHRS, YFSETQ. The DNA for the CDR3 is TGCGCCAGCAGCATCAGAATTGCCGGACAGGGTAATACTGAAGCTTTCTTT. Translating it yields CASSIRIAGQGNTEAFF.

About this clone: Other DNA variants within this sample encode the same CDR3. J is TRBJ2-7 and V is TRBV5-1; 7 bases line up with TRBD1. V lost 2 bases and J lost 3; bases outside the gene matches: 5. CDR3 length equals 14 residues. Germline V lookup: CDR1 SGHRS, CDR2 YFSETQ. The CDR3: CASSFGQGVYEQYF. The CDR3 DNA reads TGCGCCAGCAGCTTCGGGCAGGGGGTCTACGAGCAGTACTTC.

This rearrangement joins TRBV18 to TRBJ2-7, with D possibly TRBD2 on 6 matching bases. Trimming shortened V by 3 bases and J by 4 bases, and 13 bases separated the two germline ends. From germline, CDR1 is KGHSH and CDR2 LQKENI. The CDR3 covers 14 residues. Written as DNA, the CDR3 is TGTGCCAGCTCACCGCCACTAGCCGATTACGAGCAGTACTTC. It specifies CASSPPLADYEQYF.

About this clone itself: The sample contains more than one DNA sequence encoding this CDR3. The chain employs TRBV10-3 and TRBJ1-5; the D is unclear. V was shortened by 3 bases and J by 4 bases, with 4 bases between the two germline ends. This CDR3 has 12 amino acids. Germline CDR1 ENHRY, CDR2 SYGVKD. CDR3: CAISDGNQPQHF. CDR3 DNA: TGTGCCATCAGTGATGGGAATCAGCCCCAGCATTTT.

The chain carries TRBV11-2 and TRBJ1-3, with D maybe TRBD1 (5 bases). The CDR3 is 14 residues long. The V gene lost 6 bases and the J gene lost 0 bases, with 9 bases spanning the gap. Germline CDR1 and CDR2: SGHAT and FQNNGV. CDR3 protein: CASSSGGSGNTIYF. The CDR3 coding sequence is TGTGCCAGCAGTTCCGGGGGCTCTGGAAACACCATATATTTT.

With regard to this clone: Additional DNA sequences in this sample encode the identical CDR3. The chain couples TRBV7-2 to TRBJ2-3, with 8 bases that match TRBD2. Per the germline V gene, CDR1 is SGHTA and CDR2 is FQGNSA. V lost 0 bases, J lost 8 bases, and 4 bases stayed unmatched. The CDR3 consists of 14 residues. The CDR3, as DNA: TGTGCCAGCAGCTTAGCGGCGGGAGGCCCTACGCAGTATTTT. This encodes CASSLAAGGPTQYF.

This clone was recorded only once. The V and J genes are TRBV30 and TRBJ2-3; D possibly corresponds to TRBD2 (7 bases). Per germline, CDR1 GTSNPN and CDR2 SVGIG (reference sequence). CDR3 size: 16 residues. V shed 1 base and J shed 3 bases, with 17 bases lying between them. CDR3 in amino acids: CAWSGLRGARTDTQYF. DNA of the CDR3: TGTGCCTGGAGTGGCCTCCGGGGGGCACGGACAGATACGCAGTATTTT.

This chain connects TRBV5-1 to TRBJ2-5; D gene uncertain. V lost 5 bases and J 3 bases, leaving 5 bases between the germline ends. Germline CDR1 is SGHRS and CDR2 is YFSETQ. This CDR3 is 11 amino acids long. The CDR3 region has the DNA TGCGCCAGCAGTAATAAAGAGACCCAGTACTTC. Translated, it gives CASSNKETQYF.

This clone was picked up a small number of times. The chain combines TRBV18 with TRBJ1-2, with no clear D. V lost 1 base and J lost 6, with 12 bases in between. The CDR3 sequence is 14 residues long. CDR1 KGHSH and CDR2 LQKENI come from the germline V gene. The CDR3 here is CASSPQSSPNGYTF. The CDR3 nucleotides read TGTGCCAGCTCACCACAGTCAAGCCCAAATGGCTACACCTTC.

The chain combines TRBV6-5 with TRBJ1-4; 9 bases line up with TRBD1. Trimming removed 6 bases from V and 8 bases from J; junction bases left unmatched: 10. CDR1 and CDR2 from the germline V gene are MNHEY and SVGAGI. The CDR3 contains 15 residues. DNA of the CDR3: TGTGCCAGCAGGGACACAGGGGGCAAGAAAGAAAAACTGTTTTTT. Its translation: CASRDTGGKKEKLFF.

The rearrangement links TRBV5-4 to TRBJ2-6, with D unresolved. V dropped 0 bases and J dropped 0 bases, with 7 bases sitting between them. There are 16 residues in the CDR3. Germline V lookup: CDR1 SGHNT, CDR2 YYREEE (reference sequence). Written as DNA, the CDR3 is TGTGCCAGCAGCTTGGGCATCAGCTCTGGGGCCAACGTCCTGACTTTC. It translates to CASSLGISSGANVLTF. The entire variable domain, with the rest obtained from reference TRBV5-4 and TRBJ2-6, is as follows: ETGVTQSPTHLIKTRGQQVTLRCSSQSGHNTVSWYQQALGQGPQFIFQYYREEENGRGNFPPRFSGLQFPNYSSELNVNALELDDSALYLCASSLGISSGANVLTFGAGSRLTVL.

This chain joins TRBV30 and TRBJ2-7; D not resolved. The germline V and J ends were trimmed by 2 bases and 2 bases, with 7 bases remaining between them. This CDR3 region has 12 residues. Germline V lookup: CDR1 GTSNPN, CDR2 SVGIG (reference sequence). The CDR3 here is CAWSTRTYEQYF. The CDR3 coding sequence is TGTGCCTGGAGTACCCGCACCTACGAGCAGTACTTC.

This clone was detected only once. The chain carries TRBV7-8 and TRBJ2-2, with 7 bases identical to TRBD2. Germline V gene sequence: CDR1 SGHVS, CDR2 FQNEAQ. V lost 1 base to trimming and J lost 4 bases; unmatched junction nucleotides: 6. This CDR3 region has 16 residues. CDR3 in DNA: TGTGCCAGCAGCTTAGAGAGGCGGGAGTTCACCGGGGAGCTGTTTTTT. Protein: CASSLERREFTGELFF.

CDR3 region: CASEGGTFNEKLFF. The DNA for the CDR3 is TGTGCCAGTGAAGGAGGGACCTTTAATGAAAAACTGTTTTTT. The chain couples TRBV19 to TRBJ1-4, with D tentatively TRBD1 (5 bases). The CDR3 extends over 14 amino acids. V gave up 8 bases and J gave up 4 bases, with 14 bases separating them. The germline V gene has CDR1 LNHDA and CDR2 SQIVND (reference sequence).

The chain employs TRBV5-1 and TRBJ2-7, with D uncertain. Germline V gene lookup returns CDR1 SGHRS and CDR2 YFSETQ. The CDR3 is 16 residues long. V was cut by 4 bases and J by 0 bases, with 17 bases left in between. DNA of the CDR3: TGCGCCAGCAGCGCCGCTTCGGGTCAAGGCTCCTACGAGCAGTACTTC. The encoded protein is CASSAASGQGSYEQYF.

This chain connects TRBV5-1 to TRBJ1-2; D perhaps matches TRBD1 (5 bases). The V end lost 4 bases, the J end lost 0 bases, and 13 bases lay between the germline ends. Germline V gene lookup returns CDR1 SGHRS and CDR2 YFSETQ. The CDR3 runs 15 residues. CDR3 DNA sequence: TGCGCCAGCAGCAGGGGTCTCGGGGCTAACTATGGCTACACCTTC. Encoded protein: CASSRGLGANYGYTF. The complete variable domain, with remaining parts taken from reference TRBV5-1 and TRBJ1-2, reads KAGVTQTPRYLIKTRGQQVTLSCSPISGHRSVSWYQQTPGQGLQFLFEYFSETQRNKGNFPGRFSGRQFSNSRSEMNVSTLELGDSALYLCASSRGLGANYGYTFGSGTRLTVV.

This chain uses TRBV7-3 with TRBJ2-1; TRBD2 agrees at 7 bases. Unmatched junction bases numbered 5, after V lost 0 bases and J lost 0 bases. This CDR3 has 17 amino acids. Germline V lookup: CDR1 SGHTA, CDR2 FQGTGA. The CDR3 nucleotides read TGTGCCAGCAGCTTAACGGCTAGCGGAAGCTCCTACAATGAGCAGTTCTTC. This gives the protein CASSLTASGSSYNEQFF.

V gene TRBV27 combines with J gene TRBJ2-5; TRBD2 matches 13 bases. The J call could be wrong; TRBJ2-7 is a better fit for the DNA end. This CDR3 spans 16 amino acids. Per germline, CDR1 MNHEY and CDR2 SMNVEV (reference sequence). The CDR3 region is CASSSRATSGRNEQYF. DNA of the CDR3: TGTGCCAGCAGTTCTAGGGCGACTAGCGGGAGGAACGAGCAGTACTTC.

This chain links TRBV30 with TRBJ2-4, with TRBD2 matching 13 bases. Germline CDR1 is GTSNPN and CDR2 is SVGIG (reference sequence). The CDR3 length is 20 residues. The J segment lost 0 bases and the V segment lost 0 bases, leaving 11 bases of the junction unmatched. DNA of the CDR3: TGTGCCTGGAGTGTTCGGAGGACTAGCGGGGGAGGGGCAGCCAAAAACATTCAGTACTTC. Protein product: CAWSVRRTSGGGAAKNIQYF. Filled out from reference TRBV30 and TRBJ2-4, the complete variable domain reads SQTIHQWPATLVQPVGSPLSLECTVEGTSNPNLYWYRQAAGRGLQLLFYSVGIGQISSEVPQNLSASRPQDRQFILSSKKLLLSDSGFYLCAWSVRRTSGGGAAKNIQYFGAGTRLSVL.

J is TRBJ2-6 and V is TRBV7-9, with 8 bases that match TRBD1. The V and J ends lost 5 bases and 0 bases, in that order; junction bases with no gene match: 3. This CDR3 spans 16 amino acids. CDR1 is SEHNR and CDR2 is FQNEAQ in the germline V gene (reference sequence). CDR3 residues: CASSRGQASGANVLTF. The CDR3 nucleotides read TGTGCCAGCAGCCGGGGACAGGCCTCTGGGGCCAACGTCCTGACTTTC. The whole variable domain, remainder taken from reference TRBV7-9 and TRBJ2-6, is DTGVSQNPRHKITKRGQNVTFRCDPISEHNRLYWYRQTLGQGPEFLTYFQNEAQLEKSRLLSDRFSAERPKGSFSTLEIQRTEQGDSAMYLCASSRGQASGANVLTFGAGSRLTVL.